Sequencing of this T cell receptor (beta chain) was carried out in a study of blood T cell repertoires in COVID-19. Study background: Samples came from the United States, Italy and Spain, spanning acute and convalescent COVID-19. Nucleic acid was either cDNA or gDNA, and it came from T cells, B-cell-depleted T cells, or PBMCs.

Participants, about 18 to 90 years old, spanned approximately 26 US areas. Participants had their cohort set by participant-reported clinical history. The CDR3 covers 15 residues. With 6 bases clipped from V and 8 bases from J, the junction kept 9 bases outside the gene matches. The V gene's germline CDR1 is LNHDA and CDR2 SQIVND (reference sequence). Measured with immunoSEQ multiplex PCR; TCRdb has only the in-frame clones, and not every one. This sample has approximately 490,000 clones, with 80% to 90% found just once. V gene TRBV19 combines with J gene TRBJ1-3, with 11 bases identical to TRBD1. The sequenced material came from PBMCs or T cells enriched from blood (not recorded which). The source of this sequence is a woman aged 60 to 75 who had recovered from COVID-19. CDR3 loop: CASRTGTGGVHTIYF. Here the CDR3 DNA reads TGTGCCAGTAGGACCGGGACAGGGGGAGTTCACACCATATATTTT.